This T cell receptor beta chain was documented in a study of blood T cell repertoires in COVID-19. Looking at the study overall: COVID-19 samples, acute and convalescent, were from the United States, Italy and Spain.

The trim removed 0 bases at V and 2 bases at J, leaving 4 bases unmatched. The CDR3 is 16 amino acids. Germline assignment: CDR1 KGHSH and CDR2 LQKENI. Profiled with immunoSEQ multiplex PCR; TCRdb holds only in-frame clones, not every one. The sample has tens of thousands of clones; 70% to 85% are singletons. The rearrangement links TRBV18 to TRBJ2-7, with 10 bases that match TRBD2. The TCR comes from a woman aged 55-69 years with acute or convalescent COVID-19. The specimen was peripheral blood. This chain's CDR3 is CASSPPGLAKPYEQYF. As DNA, the CDR3 is TGTGCCAGCTCACCACCGGGACTAGCGAAACCCTACGAGCAGTACTTC.